The clone carrying this TCR beta chain has just one count. This CDR3 comprises 16 residues. V gave up 6 bases and J gave up 0 bases, with 17 bases separating them. Germline CDR1 and CDR2: SGHNT and YENEEA. This entry belongs to a study of T cell changes during pregnancy in multiple sclerosis. Profiling relied on immunoSEQ multiplex PCR, and the TCRdb table lists in-frame clones only, not all of them. The data contain tens of thousands of clones, about 93% of them seen just once; the ten biggest clones take up 0.35% to 0.45%. The J gene is TRBJ1-2, the V gene TRBV11-3; tentative D call: TRBD1 (5 bases). The sample was CD4+ T cells from peripheral blood mononuclear cells, taken before pregnancy. This receptor was identified in a female donor with multiple sclerosis, enrolled in a pregnancy study. The DNA for the CDR3 is TGTGCCAGCAGTCTGCTCGCGGGGGGAGCTAACTATGGCTACACCTTC. The encoded protein is CASSLLAGGANYGYTF.